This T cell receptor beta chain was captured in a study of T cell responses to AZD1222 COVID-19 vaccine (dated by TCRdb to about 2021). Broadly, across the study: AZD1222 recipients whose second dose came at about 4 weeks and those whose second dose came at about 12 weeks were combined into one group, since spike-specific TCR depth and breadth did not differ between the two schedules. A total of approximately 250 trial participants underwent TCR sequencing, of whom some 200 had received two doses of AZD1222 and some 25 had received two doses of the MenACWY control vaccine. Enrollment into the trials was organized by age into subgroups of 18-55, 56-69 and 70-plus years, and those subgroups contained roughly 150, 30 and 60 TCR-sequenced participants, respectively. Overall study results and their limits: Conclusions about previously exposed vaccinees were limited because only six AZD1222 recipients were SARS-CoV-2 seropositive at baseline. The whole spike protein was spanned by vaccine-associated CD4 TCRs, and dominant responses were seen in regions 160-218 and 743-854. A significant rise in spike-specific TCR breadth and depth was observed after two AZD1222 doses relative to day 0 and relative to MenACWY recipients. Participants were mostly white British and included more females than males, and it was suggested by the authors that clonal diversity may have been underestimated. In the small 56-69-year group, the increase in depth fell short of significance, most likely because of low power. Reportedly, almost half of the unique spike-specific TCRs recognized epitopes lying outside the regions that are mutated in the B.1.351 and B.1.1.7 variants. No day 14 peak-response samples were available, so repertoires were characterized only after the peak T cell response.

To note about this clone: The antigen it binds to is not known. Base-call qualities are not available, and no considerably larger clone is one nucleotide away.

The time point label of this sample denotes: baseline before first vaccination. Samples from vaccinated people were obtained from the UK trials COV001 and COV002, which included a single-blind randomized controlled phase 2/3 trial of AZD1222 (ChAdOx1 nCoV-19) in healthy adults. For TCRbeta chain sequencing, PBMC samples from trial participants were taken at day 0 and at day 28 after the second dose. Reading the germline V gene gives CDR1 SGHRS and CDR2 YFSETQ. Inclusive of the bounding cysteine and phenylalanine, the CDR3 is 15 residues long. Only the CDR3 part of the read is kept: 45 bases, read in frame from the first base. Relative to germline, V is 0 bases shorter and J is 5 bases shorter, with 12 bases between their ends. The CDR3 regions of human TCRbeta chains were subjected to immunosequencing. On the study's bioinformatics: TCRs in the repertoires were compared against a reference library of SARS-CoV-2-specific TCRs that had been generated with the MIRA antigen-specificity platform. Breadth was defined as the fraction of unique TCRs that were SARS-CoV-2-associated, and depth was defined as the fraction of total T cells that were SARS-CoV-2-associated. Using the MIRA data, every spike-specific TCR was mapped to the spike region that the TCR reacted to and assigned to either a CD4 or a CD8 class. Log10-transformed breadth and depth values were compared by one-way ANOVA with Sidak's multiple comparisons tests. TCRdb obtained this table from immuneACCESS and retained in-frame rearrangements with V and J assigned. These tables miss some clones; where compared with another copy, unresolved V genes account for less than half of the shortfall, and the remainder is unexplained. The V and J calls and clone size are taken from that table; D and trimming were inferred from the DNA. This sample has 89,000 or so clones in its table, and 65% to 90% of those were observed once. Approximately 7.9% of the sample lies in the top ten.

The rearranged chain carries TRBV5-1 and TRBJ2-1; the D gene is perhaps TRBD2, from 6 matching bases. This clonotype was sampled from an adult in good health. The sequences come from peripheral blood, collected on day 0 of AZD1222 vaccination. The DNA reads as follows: TGCGCCAGCAGCTTGGGTAGCGGAAGGCACAATGAGCAGTTCTTC. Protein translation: CASSLGSGRHNEQFF. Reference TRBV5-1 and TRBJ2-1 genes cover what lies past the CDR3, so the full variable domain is KAGVTQTPRYLIKTRGQQVTLSCSPISGHRSVSWYQQTPGQGLQFLFEYFSETQRNKGNFPGRFSGRQFSNSRSEMNVSTLELGDSALYLCASSLGSGRHNEQFFGPGTRLTVL.